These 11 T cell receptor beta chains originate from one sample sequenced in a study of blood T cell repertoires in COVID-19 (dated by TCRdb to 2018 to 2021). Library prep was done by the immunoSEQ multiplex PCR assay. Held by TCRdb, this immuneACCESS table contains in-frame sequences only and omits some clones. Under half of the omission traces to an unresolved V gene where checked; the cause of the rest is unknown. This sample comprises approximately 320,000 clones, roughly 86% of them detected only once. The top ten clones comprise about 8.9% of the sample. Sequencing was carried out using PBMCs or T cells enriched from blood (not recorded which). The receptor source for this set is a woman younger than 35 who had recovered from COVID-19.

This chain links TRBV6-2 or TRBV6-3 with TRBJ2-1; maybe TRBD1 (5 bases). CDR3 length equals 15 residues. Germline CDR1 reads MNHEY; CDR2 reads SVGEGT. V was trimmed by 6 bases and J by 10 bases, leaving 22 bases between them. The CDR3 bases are TGTGCCAGCAGCCCAGCGTGGGCGAGCGCAGGGGAGCAGTTCTTC. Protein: CASSPAWASAGEQFF.

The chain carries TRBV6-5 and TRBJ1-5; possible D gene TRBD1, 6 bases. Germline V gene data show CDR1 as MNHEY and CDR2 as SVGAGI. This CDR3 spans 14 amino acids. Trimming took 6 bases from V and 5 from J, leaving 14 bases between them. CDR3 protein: CASSAPGQYQPQHF. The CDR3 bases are TGTGCCAGCAGCGCCCCAGGACAGTATCAGCCCCAGCATTTT.

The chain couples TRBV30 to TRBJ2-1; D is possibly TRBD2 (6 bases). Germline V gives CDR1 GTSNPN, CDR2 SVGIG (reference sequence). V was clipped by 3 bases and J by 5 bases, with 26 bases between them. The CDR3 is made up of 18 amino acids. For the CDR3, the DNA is TGTGCCTGGAGAATCGGCGCCTGGGCGGGGACCACTGACAATGAGCAGTTCTTC. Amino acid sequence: CAWRIGAWAGTTDNEQFF.

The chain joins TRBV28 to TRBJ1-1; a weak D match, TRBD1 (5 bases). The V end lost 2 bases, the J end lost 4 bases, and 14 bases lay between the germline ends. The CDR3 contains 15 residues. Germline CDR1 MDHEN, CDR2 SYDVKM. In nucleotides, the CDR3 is TGTGCCAGCAGTTTAGGGGGGAGGGGCGGCACTGAAGCTTTCTTT. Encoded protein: CASSLGGRGGTEAFF.

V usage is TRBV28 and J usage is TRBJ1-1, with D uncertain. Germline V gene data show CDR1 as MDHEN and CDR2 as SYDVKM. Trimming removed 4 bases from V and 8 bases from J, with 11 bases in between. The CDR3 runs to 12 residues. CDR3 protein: CASSSHPLEAFF. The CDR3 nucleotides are TGTGCCAGCAGTTCCCACCCCCTAGAAGCTTTCTTT.

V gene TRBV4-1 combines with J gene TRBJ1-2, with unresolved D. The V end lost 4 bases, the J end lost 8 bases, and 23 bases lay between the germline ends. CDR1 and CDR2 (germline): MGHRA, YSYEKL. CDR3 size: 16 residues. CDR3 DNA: TGCGCCAGCAGCCGCACTCTCCCCCGAGGACGAGGGGGCTACACCTTC. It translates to CASSRTLPRGRGGYTF.

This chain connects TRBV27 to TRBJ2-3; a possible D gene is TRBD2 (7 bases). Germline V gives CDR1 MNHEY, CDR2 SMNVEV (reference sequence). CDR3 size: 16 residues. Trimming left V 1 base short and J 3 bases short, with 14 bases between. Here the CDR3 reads CASSLLGGGGTDTQYF. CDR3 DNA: TGTGCCAGCAGTTTATTGGGGGGAGGGGGGACAGATACGCAGTATTTT.

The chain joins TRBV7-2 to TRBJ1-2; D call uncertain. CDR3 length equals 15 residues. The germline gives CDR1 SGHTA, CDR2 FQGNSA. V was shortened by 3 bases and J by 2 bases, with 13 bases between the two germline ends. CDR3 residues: CASSFAFRGNYGYTF. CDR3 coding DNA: TGTGCCAGCAGCTTTGCCTTTCGAGGCAACTATGGCTACACCTTC.

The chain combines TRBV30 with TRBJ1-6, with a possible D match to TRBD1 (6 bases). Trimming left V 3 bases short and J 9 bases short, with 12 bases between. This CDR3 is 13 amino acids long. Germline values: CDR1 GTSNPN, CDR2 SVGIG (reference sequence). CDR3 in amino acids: CAWRNRESSPLHF. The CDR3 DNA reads TGTGCCTGGAGAAACAGGGAGAGTTCACCCCTCCACTTT.

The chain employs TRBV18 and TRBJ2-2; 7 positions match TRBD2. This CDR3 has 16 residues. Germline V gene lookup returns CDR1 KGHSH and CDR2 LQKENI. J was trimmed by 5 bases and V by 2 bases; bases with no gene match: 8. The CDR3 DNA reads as TGTGCCAGCTCACCAAGTACCGGGGGGACGACCGGGGAGCTGTTTTTT. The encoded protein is CASSPSTGGTTGELFF.

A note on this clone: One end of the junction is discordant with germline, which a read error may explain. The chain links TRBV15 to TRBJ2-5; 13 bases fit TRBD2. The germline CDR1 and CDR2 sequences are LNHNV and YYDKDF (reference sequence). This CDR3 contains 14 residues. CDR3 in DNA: TGTGCCACCAGCAGAGATTGGGGACTAGCGGGACGGGACTTC. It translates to CATSRDWGLAGRDF.